These 21 T cell receptor beta chains were sequenced from one sample in a study of radiation and T cells in renal cell carcinoma. Time point of the sample: blood 4 weeks post-SBRT, at nephrectomy. Treatment of the sample: 15 Gy SBRT to primary tumor, nephrectomy 4 weeks later. The protocol was immunoSEQ multiplex PCR, while the TCRdb copy is restricted to in-frame clones and leaves out a portion. The sample consists of some 30,000 clones, approximately 84% of them appearing once. The sequenced sample was blood, obtained from a patient whose treatment included radiotherapy and nephrectomy. Receptors were obtained from a man aged 60-69 years with renal cell carcinoma.

CDR3: CASSLGGSGREQYF. The DNA of the CDR3 is TGTGCCAGCAGCTTAGGCGGTAGCGGGAGAGAGCAGTACTTC. The chain has TRBV7-2 and TRBJ2-7; 9 bases fit TRBD2. The ends lost 1 base at V and 7 bases at J; junction bases unmatched: 5. CDR1 is SGHTA, CDR2 FQGNSA, per germline. The CDR3 sequence is 14 residues long.

The chain is built from TRBV6-6 and TRBJ1-5, with D perhaps matching TRBD1 (6 bases). Looked up from germline, CDR1 is MNHNY and CDR2 is SVGAGI (reference sequence). The CDR3 loop spans 16 amino acids. With 0 bases removed from V and 5 bases from J, the gap between germline ends came to 14 bases. The CDR3 DNA reads as TGTGCCAGCAGTTACTCGAGTCGCAGGGGCGATCAGCCCCAGCATTTT. Protein product: CASSYSSRRGDQPQHF.

The chain uses TRBV6-6 and TRBJ1-2, with D unresolved. The CDR3 runs 14 residues. Germline CDR1 and CDR2: MNHNY and SVGAGI (reference sequence). V was shortened by 9 bases and J by 10 bases, with 24 bases between the two germline ends. The CDR3 protein is CASLRATNNEDYTF. The CDR3 DNA is TGTGCCAGTTTGAGAGCGACGAACAATGAAGACTACACCTTC.

This chain connects TRBV5-4 to TRBJ2-5; no clear D. This CDR3 is 16 amino acids long. The germline V gene encodes CDR1 SGHNT and CDR2 YYREEE (reference sequence). V lost 3 bases and J lost 5, with 20 bases in between. In DNA form, the CDR3 reads TGTGCCAGCAGCTCGGGCCGGGTTAATGCCAGGGAGACCCAGTACTTC. This sequence encodes CASSSGRVNARETQYF.

The V call is TRBV5-4, the J call TRBJ2-7; TRBD2 matches 10 bases. Losses at the gene ends were 5 bases for V and 7 bases for J; bases not matched to a gene: 6. CDR1 is SGHNT, CDR2 YYREEE, per germline (reference sequence). The CDR3 runs to 13 residues. The CDR3 DNA reads as TGTGCCAGCAGAGGGGGACTAGCGAGGGAGCAGTACTTC. This codes for CASRGGLAREQYF.

The count of this clone is one. This chain uses TRBV4-1 with TRBJ2-7, with 13 bases aligning to TRBD2. CDR1 and CDR2 from the germline V gene are MGHRA and YSYEKL. This CDR3 region has 18 residues. V lost 4 bases and J lost 3; bases outside the gene matches: 12. In nucleotides, the CDR3 is TGCGCCAGCAGCCTGGGACTAGCGGGGCCAAGGGGGGACTACGAGCAGTACTTC. Amino acids: CASSLGLAGPRGDYEQYF.

This clone has only a few counts. This rearrangement joins TRBV27 to TRBJ1-1, with a weak D call TRBD1 (5 bases). Germline CDR1 and CDR2: MNHEY and SMNVEV (reference sequence). This CDR3 spans 12 amino acids. Trimming removed 5 bases at V and 11 bases at J, with 15 bases between. Here the CDR3 DNA reads TGTGCCAGCAGTCTACGGGGGGGACGGGCTTTCTTT. It specifies CASSLRGGRAFF.

This chain uses TRBV4-3 with TRBJ1-2, with 8 bases aligning to TRBD1. CDR1 LGHNA and CDR2 YSLEER come from the germline V gene. The trim removed 6 bases at V and 4 bases at J, leaving 13 bases unmatched. The CDR3 length is 16 residues. The CDR3 region has the DNA TGCGCCAGCAGTGAGGACCCACAGGGGGTTGGCTATGGCTACACCTTC. This translates into CASSEDPQGVGYGYTF.

The chain recombines TRBV6-5 with TRBJ1-2, with 9 nucleotides matching TRBD1. Trimming removed 3 bases from V and 3 bases from J; junction bases left unmatched: 2. This CDR3 has 14 amino acids. Germline assignment: CDR1 MNHEY and CDR2 SVGAGI. This CDR3 reads CASSYDRGDYGYTF. The CDR3 nucleotides read TGTGCCAGCAGTTATGACAGGGGGGACTATGGCTACACCTTC.

The CDR3 DNA is TGCGCCAGCAGCGACCAGGGGCAGGACACTGAAGCTTTCTTT. Translating gives CASSDQGQDTEAFF. The J gene is TRBJ1-1, the V gene TRBV5-1; a weak D match, TRBD1 (6 bases). CDR1 and CDR2 (germline): SGHRS, YFSETQ. V was trimmed by 4 bases and J by 3 bases, leaving 13 bases between them. This CDR3 has 14 amino acids.

This clone was detected only a few times. Different DNA sequences within this sample yield the same CDR3. The chain joins TRBV7-6 to TRBJ2-7; D remains unclear. Germline V gene data show CDR1 as SGHVS and CDR2 as FNYEAQ. The CDR3 is 13 amino acids. V lost 5 bases to trimming and J lost 3 bases, with 11 bases between them. The CDR3 DNA reads TGTGCCAGCAGCCCCGGACCGAACTACGAGCAGTACTTC. It yields the protein CASSPGPNYEQYF.

This chain links TRBV5-6 with TRBJ1-1, with D unclear. Germline CDR1 reads SGHDT; CDR2 reads YYEEEE. The CDR3 is 14 amino acids. The V end was cut by 4 bases, the J end by 2 bases, with 12 bases between. The CDR3 bases are TGTGCCAGCAGCCCCCCGTGGACCAACACTGAAGCTTTCTTT. Protein: CASSPPWTNTEAFF.

This clone was detected once. The CDR3 loop reads CASSQDRTFNYGYTF. Here the CDR3 DNA reads TGCGCCAGCAGCCAAGATAGGACTTTTAACTATGGCTACACCTTC. This chain connects TRBV4-3 to TRBJ1-2; D call uncertain. Germline V gene sequence: CDR1 LGHNA, CDR2 YSLEER. This CDR3 has 15 residues. V lost 0 bases and J 1 base, leaving 9 bases between the germline ends.

This chain connects TRBV18 to TRBJ1-1; TRBD1 matches at 7 bases. J was trimmed by 4 bases and V by 5 bases; bases with no gene match: 4. The CDR3 is 13 amino acids. In germline, CDR1 is KGHSH, CDR2 LQKENI. For the CDR3, the DNA is TGTGCCAGCTCATCGACAGGGATCACTGAAGCTTTCTTT. It yields the protein CASSSTGITEAFF. Drawing the rest from reference TRBV18 and TRBJ1-1, the complete variable domain is NAGVMQNPRHLVRRRGQEARLRCSPMKGHSHVYWYRQLPEEGLKFMVYLQKENIIDESGMPKERFSAEFPKEGPSILRIQQVVRGDSAAYFCASSSTGITEAFFGQGTRLTVV.

The chain joins TRBV4-1 to TRBJ2-7, with TRBD2 identical over 7 bases. Germline V gene lookup returns CDR1 MGHRA and CDR2 YSYEKL. The length of the CDR3 is 16 residues. Unmatched junction bases numbered 15, after V lost 7 bases and J lost 3 bases. CDR3 residues: CASTEAWPSGLYEQYF. The CDR3 DNA follows: TGCGCCAGCACTGAAGCTTGGCCTAGCGGCCTCTACGAGCAGTACTTC.

V is TRBV5-6 and J is TRBJ2-7; tentatively, D is TRBD1 or TRBD2 (5 bases each). Germline CDR1 and CDR2: SGHDT and YYEEEE. The CDR3 is 18 residues long. V was clipped by 3 bases and J by 5 bases, with 27 bases between them. The CDR3 is CASSSPPGRMSYRDEQYF. CDR3 coding DNA: TGTGCCAGCAGCTCACCACCGGGACGGATGAGCTATCGGGACGAGCAGTACTTC.

The J gene is TRBJ2-3, the V gene TRBV11-2; tentatively, D is TRBD2 (6 bases). V lost 5 bases and J lost 2, with 20 bases in between. CDR1 and CDR2 (germline): SGHAT, FQNNGV. This CDR3 spans 17 amino acids. CDR3 in amino acids: CASSLRLGAENTDTQYF. CDR3 DNA sequence: TGTGCCAGCAGCCTAAGACTAGGGGCGGAGAACACAGATACGCAGTATTTT.

The rearrangement links TRBV20-1 to TRBJ2-7, with D perhaps matching TRBD1 or TRBD2 (6 bases each). Trimming removed 8 bases from V and 6 bases from J, with 14 bases in between. The CDR3 sequence is 11 residues long. Germline loops: CDR1 DFQATT, CDR2 SNEGSKA (reference sequence). The CDR3 reads CSLIQGGEQYF. CDR3 sequence (DNA): TGCAGTTTAATACAGGGAGGCGAGCAGTACTTC.

Here the CDR3 reads CASSVATGAGGELFF. The CDR3, as DNA: TGTGCCAGCAGCGTAGCTACGGGGGCTGGCGGGGAGCTGTTTTTT. This chain joins TRBV9 and TRBJ2-2; D tentatively reads TRBD1 or TRBD2 (6 bases each). Germline V CDR1 and CDR2: SGDLS, YYNGEE. The length of the CDR3 is 15 residues. V shed 0 bases and J shed 7 bases, with 13 bases lying between them.

The V call is TRBV11-1, the J call TRBJ2-7; D may correspond to TRBD1 or TRBD2 (5 bases each). The CDR3 has 16 residues. The V and J ends lost 2 bases and 2 bases respectively, with 16 bases between them. CDR1 is SGHAT and CDR2 is FQDESV in the germline V gene (reference sequence). The CDR3 DNA reads as TGTGCCAGCAGCTTACGGCGCACCGGGGCTACCTACGAGCAGTACTTC. Translating gives CASSLRRTGATYEQYF.

The gene calls are TRBV5-4 and TRBJ2-1, with D possibly TRBD2 on 5 matching bases. This CDR3 region has 14 residues. The germline V gene has CDR1 SGHNT and CDR2 YYREEE (reference sequence). V shed 0 bases and J shed 8 bases, with 12 bases lying between them. This chain's CDR3 is CASSLGTRVDEQFF. The CDR3, as DNA: TGTGCCAGCAGCTTGGGGACTCGTGTCGATGAGCAGTTCTTC. Supplemented by reference TRBV5-4 and TRBJ2-1, the full variable domain reads ETGVTQSPTHLIKTRGQQVTLRCSSQSGHNTVSWYQQALGQGPQFIFQYYREEENGRGNFPPRFSGLQFPNYSSELNVNALELDDSALYLCASSLGTRVDEQFFGPGTRLTVL.